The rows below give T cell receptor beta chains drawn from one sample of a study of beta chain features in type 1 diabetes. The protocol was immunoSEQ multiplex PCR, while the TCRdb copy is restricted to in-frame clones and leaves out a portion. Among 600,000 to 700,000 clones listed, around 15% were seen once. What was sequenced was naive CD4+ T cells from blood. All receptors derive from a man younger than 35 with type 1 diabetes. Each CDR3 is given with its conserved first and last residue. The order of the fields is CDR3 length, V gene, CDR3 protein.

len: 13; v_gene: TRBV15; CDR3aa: CATSARTDSPLHF
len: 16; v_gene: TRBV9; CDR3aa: CASSVAAAATLIEQYF
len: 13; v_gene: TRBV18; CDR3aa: CASSSGGTNVLTF
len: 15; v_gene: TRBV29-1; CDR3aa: CSVEGLQGEFTEAFF
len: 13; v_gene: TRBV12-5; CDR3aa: CASGLYRGRGYTF
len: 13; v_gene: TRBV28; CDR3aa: CASKANRSRPQHF
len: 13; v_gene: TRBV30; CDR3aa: CAWSVGTGEKLFF
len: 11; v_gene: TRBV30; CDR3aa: CAWNYAETQYF
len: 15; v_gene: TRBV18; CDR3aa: CASSPLSGGSYEQYF
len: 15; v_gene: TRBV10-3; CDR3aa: CAISEIARGSSPLHF
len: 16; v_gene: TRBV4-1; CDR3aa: CASSQDLIGVNTEAFF
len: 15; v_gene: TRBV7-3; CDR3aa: CASSLNGQNTGELFF
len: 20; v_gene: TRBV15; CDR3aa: CATSRDLAQPGVGNMQPQHF
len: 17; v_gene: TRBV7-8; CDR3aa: CASSSERRGRSTDTQYF
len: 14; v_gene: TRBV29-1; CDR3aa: CSVDSISSTGELFF
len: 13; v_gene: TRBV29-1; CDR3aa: CSVGQDSNQPQHF
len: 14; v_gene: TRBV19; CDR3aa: CASRTSGGPYTQYF
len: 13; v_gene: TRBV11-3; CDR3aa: CASSPDAYYGYTF
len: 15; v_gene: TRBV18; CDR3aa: CASSLLGQGEETQYF
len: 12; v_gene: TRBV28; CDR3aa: CASETGFYGYTF
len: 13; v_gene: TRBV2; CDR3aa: CARRAGNTGELFF
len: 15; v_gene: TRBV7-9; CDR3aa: CASSLNPGLGNGYTF
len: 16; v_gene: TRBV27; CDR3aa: CASSPADRKGNTEAFF
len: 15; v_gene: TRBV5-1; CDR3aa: CASSPGPGVVDTQYF
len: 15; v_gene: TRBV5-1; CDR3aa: CASSLPGVGDYGYTF
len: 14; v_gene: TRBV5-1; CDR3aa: CASSLVHGQETQYF
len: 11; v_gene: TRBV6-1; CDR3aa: CASSRGYGYTF
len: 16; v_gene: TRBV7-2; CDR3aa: CASSLGTAFLGNEQFF
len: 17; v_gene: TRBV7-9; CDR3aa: CATTSGTGLSGANVLTF
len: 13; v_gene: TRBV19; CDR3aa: CASRNSGSYEQYF
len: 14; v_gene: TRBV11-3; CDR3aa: CASSMTGKDYGYTF
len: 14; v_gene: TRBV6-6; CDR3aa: CASSYNGPNYGYTF
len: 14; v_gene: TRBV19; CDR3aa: CASMNGQANYGYTF
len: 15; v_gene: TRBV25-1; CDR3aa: CASSEGSPRIYGYTF
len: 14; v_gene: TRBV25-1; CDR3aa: CASSEGGGPQPQHF
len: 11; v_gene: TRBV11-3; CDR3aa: CASSSGYEQYF
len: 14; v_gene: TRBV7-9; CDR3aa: CASSSPGMEEKLFF
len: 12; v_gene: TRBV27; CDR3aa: CASGGYQETQYF
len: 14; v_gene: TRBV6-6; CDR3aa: CAIQTSGGTGELFF
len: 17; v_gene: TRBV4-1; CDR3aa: CASRKGTVGQGDYGYTF
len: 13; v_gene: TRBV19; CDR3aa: CASSRDRSYEQYF
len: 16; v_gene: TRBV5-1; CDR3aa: CASSSGRDRANTEAFF
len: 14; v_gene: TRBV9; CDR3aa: CASSGGQNLDTQYF
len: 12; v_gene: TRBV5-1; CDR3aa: CASSLGDSPLHF
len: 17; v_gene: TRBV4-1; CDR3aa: CASSQDRGGELGETQYF
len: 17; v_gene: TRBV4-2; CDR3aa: CASSQDVTWASPYEQYF
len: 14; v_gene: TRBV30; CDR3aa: CAWSGTGSNSPLHF
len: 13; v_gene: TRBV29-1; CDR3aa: CSAVTGTRTEAFF
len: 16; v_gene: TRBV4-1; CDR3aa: CASSPLGAGSPDTQYF
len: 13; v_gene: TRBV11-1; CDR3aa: CASSLREGAEAFF
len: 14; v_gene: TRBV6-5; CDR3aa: CASSVPGEDTEAFF
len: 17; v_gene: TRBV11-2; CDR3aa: CASSFGRGGPSYNEQFF
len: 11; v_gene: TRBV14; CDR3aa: CASSPGRGYTF
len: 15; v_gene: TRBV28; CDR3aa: CASSPSDRASYEQYF